This TCR beta chain was identified during a study of T cell responses to AZD1222 COVID-19 vaccine. Profiled with immunoSEQ multiplex PCR; TCRdb holds only in-frame clones, not every one. The sample lists about 150,000 clones, around nine tenths occurring once. Germline V gives CDR1 MNHEY, CDR2 SVGEGT. CDR3 size: 14 residues. Trimming took 5 bases from V and 3 from J, leaving 11 bases between them. The chain combines TRBV6-2 or TRBV6-3 with TRBJ1-5, with no clear D. The origin of this receptor is an adult in good health. The source material was peripheral blood, sampled on day 0 of AZD1222 vaccination. This CDR3 reads CASSNGPYNQPQHF. CDR3 bases: TGTGCCAGCAGTAACGGACCCTACAATCAGCCCCAGCATTTT.